These 4 T cell receptor beta chains came from one sample sequenced in a study of identical twins. One entry per CDR3 protein, called by TCRdb with MiXCR from the 5' RACE reads. The table lists 280,000 or so distinct CDR3 sequences, approximately 8% of them singletons. The sample was also reused in another study, on yellow fever vaccine responses in identical twins.

Sequencing input: memory (CD45RO+) T cells sorted from blood. Source of these receptors: a woman in her late teens or twenties in good health.

This clonotype has more than one count but fewer than ten. CDR3 sequence (DNA): TGTGCCAGCAGTGGGGACAGGGTACCTGGCTCTGGGGCCAACGTCCTGACTTTC. It specifies CASSGDRVPGSGANVLTF. The chain has TRBV6-1 and TRBJ2-6; 9 bases map to TRBD1. CDR1 and CDR2 (germline): MNHNS, SASEGT. CDR3 length: 18 residues. J was trimmed by 0 bases and V by 4 bases; bases with no gene match: 7.

CDR3 coding DNA: TGTGCCAGCAGTGGGTACGGAACTGAAGCTTTCTTT. Residues: CASSGYGTEAFF. V and J are TRBV6-1 and TRBJ1-1; D ambiguous. The CDR3 runs 12 residues. V gave up 4 bases and J gave up 5 bases, with 8 bases separating them. CDR1 MNHNS and CDR2 SASEGT come from the germline V gene.

V usage is TRBV5-1 and J usage is TRBJ2-1; no clear D. The CDR3 is 14 amino acids. V lost 5 bases and J 8 bases, leaving 17 bases between the germline ends. Germline V gene data show CDR1 as SGHRS and CDR2 as YFSETQ. CDR3 sequence: CASRLEASWDEQFF. In DNA form, the CDR3 reads TGCGCCAGCAGACTCGAGGCCAGCTGGGATGAGCAGTTCTTC.

This chain joins TRBV5-1 and TRBJ2-2; D is possibly TRBD1 (6 bases). The CDR3 is 16 amino acids. CDR1 SGHRS and CDR2 YFSETQ come from the germline V gene. The V and J ends lost 0 bases and 2 bases respectively, with 11 bases between them. The CDR3 spells CASSLVSGVNTGELFF. In DNA form, the CDR3 reads TGCGCCAGCAGCTTGGTGTCAGGGGTTAACACCGGGGAGCTGTTTTTT.